This paragraph covers one T cell receptor beta chain sequence. This entry is derived from a study of blood T cell repertoires in COVID-19. Study-level background: The cDNA or gDNA used as material had been derived from T cells, B-cell-depleted T cells, or PBMCs.

The CDR3 runs to 14 residues. Germline loops: CDR1 MNHNY, CDR2 SVGAGI (reference sequence). The ends lost 4 bases at V and 9 bases at J; junction bases unmatched: 6. Profiling relied on immunoSEQ multiplex PCR, and the TCRdb table lists in-frame clones only, not all of them. The sample has around 150,000 clones, roughly 88% seen once. This receptor was obtained from a man aged 18 to 29 with acute or convalescent COVID-19. The V call is TRBV6-6, the J call TRBJ1-6; TRBD1 matches 7 bases. The sequenced material came from peripheral blood. The DNA for the CDR3 is TGTGCCAGCAGTTCGCGACAGGGAAGTTCACCCCTCCACTTT. Translated, it gives CASSSRQGSSPLHF.